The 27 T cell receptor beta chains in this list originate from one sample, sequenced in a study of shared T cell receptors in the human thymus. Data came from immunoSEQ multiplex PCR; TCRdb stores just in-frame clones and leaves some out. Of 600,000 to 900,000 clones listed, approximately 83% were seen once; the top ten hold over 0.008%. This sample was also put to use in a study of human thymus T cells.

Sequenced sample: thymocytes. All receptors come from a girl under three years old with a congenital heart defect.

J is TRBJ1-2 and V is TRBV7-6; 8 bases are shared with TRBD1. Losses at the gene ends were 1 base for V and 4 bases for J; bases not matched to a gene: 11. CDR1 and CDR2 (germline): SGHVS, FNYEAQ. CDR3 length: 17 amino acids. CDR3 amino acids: CASSLGPGGKRSYGYTF. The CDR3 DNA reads TGTGCCAGCAGCTTAGGGCCAGGGGGCAAGAGGAGCTATGGCTACACCTTC.

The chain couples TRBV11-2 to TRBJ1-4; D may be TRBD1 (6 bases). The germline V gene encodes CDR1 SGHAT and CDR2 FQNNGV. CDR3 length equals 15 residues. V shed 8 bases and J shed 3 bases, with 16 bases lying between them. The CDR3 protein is CASGLNRAPNEKLFF. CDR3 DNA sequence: TGTGCCAGCGGGCTCAACAGGGCCCCTAATGAAAAACTGTTTTTT.

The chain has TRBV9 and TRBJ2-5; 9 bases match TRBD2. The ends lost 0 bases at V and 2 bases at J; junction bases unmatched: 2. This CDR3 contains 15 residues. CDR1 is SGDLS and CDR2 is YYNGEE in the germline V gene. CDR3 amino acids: CASSVVSGGQETQYF. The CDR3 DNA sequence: TGTGCCAGCAGCGTAGTTAGCGGGGGACAAGAGACCCAGTACTTC.

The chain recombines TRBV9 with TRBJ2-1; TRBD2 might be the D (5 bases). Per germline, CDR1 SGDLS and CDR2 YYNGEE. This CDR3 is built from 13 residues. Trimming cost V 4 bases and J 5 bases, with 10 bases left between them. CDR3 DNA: TGTGCCAGCAGCCGAGGGATTCACAATGAGCAGTTCTTC. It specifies CASSRGIHNEQFF. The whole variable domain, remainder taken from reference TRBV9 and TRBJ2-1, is DSGVTQTPKHLITATGQRVTLRCSPRSGDLSVYWYQQSLDQGLQFLIQYYNGEERAKGNILERFSAQQFPDLHSELNLSSLELGDSALYFCASSRGIHNEQFFGPGTRLTVL.

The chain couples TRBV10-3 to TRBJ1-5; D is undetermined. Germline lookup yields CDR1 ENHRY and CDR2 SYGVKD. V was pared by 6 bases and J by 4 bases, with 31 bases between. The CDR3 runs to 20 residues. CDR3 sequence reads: CAISAGEGLKGGRRNQPQHF. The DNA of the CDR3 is TGTGCCATCAGCGCGGGCGAGGGCTTGAAAGGAGGCAGGAGGAATCAGCCCCAGCATTTT.

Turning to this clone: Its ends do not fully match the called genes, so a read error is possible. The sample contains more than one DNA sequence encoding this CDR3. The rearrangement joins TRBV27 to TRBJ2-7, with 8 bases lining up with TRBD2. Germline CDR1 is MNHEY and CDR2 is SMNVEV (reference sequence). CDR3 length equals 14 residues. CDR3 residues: CASRAAGVSYEQYF. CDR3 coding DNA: TGTGCCAGCCGGGCAGCGGGGGTATCCTACGAGCAATACTTC.

This CDR3 is CASSYEGVMNTEAFF. CDR3 nucleotide sequence: TGTGCCAGCAGTTACGAGGGGGTCATGAACACTGAAGCTTTCTTT. The chain uses TRBV6-5 and TRBJ1-1; a possible D gene is TRBD1 (6 bases). Germline lookup yields CDR1 MNHEY and CDR2 SVGAGI. This CDR3 is 15 amino acids long. V shed 2 bases and J shed 0 bases, with 10 bases lying between them.

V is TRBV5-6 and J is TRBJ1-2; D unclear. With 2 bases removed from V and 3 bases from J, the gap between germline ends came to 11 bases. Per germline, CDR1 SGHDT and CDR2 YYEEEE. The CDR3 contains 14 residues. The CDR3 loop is CASSFEGGYYGYTF. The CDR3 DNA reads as TGTGCCAGCAGCTTTGAGGGTGGGTACTATGGCTACACCTTC.

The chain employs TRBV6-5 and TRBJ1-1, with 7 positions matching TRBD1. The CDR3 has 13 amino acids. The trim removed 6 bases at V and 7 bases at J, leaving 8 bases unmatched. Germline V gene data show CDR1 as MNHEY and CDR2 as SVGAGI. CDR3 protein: CASSCLDRFEAFF. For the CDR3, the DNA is TGTGCCAGCAGCTGCCTGGACAGGTTTGAAGCTTTCTTT.

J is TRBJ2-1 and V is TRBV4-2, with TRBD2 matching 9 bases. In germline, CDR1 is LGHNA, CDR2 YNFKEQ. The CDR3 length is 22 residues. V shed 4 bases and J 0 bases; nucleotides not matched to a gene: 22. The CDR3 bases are TGTGCCAGCAGCCGAGCCCCTGGTGGGGGCGGGGGGGCTATTAGCTCCTACAATGAGCAGTTCTTC. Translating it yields CASSRAPGGGGGAISSYNEQFF.

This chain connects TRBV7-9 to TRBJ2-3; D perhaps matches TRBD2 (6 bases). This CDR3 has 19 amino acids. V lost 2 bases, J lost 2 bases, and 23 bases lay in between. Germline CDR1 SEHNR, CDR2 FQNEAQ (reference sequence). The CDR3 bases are TGTGCCAGCAGCTTATTCCAAATTAGCGGAGCTAAAACCACAGATACGCAGTATTTT. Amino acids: CASSLFQISGAKTTDTQYF. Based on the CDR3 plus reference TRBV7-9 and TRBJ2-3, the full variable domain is DTGVSQNPRHKITKRGQNVTFRCDPISEHNRLYWYRQTLGQGPEFLTYFQNEAQLEKSRLLSDRFSAERPKGSFSTLEIQRTEQGDSAMYLCASSLFQISGAKTTDTQYFGPGTRLTVL.

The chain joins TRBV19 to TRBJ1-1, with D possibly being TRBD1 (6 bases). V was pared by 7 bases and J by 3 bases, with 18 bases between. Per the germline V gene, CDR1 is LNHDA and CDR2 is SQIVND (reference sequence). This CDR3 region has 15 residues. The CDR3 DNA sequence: TGTGCCAGTACCAAAGGGGGGGCGATTGACACTGAAGCTTTCTTT. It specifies CASTKGGAIDTEAFF.

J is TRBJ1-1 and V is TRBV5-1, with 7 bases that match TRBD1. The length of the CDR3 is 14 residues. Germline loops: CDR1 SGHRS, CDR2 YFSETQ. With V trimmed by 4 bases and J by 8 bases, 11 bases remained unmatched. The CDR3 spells CASSARQGDSEAFF. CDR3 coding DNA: TGCGCCAGCAGCGCCCGACAGGGAGATTCGGAAGCTTTCTTT.

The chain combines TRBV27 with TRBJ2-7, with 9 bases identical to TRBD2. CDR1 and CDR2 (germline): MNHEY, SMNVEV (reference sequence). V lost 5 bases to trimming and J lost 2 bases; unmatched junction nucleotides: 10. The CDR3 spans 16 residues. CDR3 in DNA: TGTGCCAGCAGTCGGAGCGGGGGGCCGAATACCTACGAGCAGTACTTC. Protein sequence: CASSRSGGPNTYEQYF.

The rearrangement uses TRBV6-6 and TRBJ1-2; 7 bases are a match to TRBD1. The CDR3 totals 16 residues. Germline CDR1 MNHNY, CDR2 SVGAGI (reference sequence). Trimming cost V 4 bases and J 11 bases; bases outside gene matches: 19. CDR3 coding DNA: TGTGCCAGCAGTTCATCTCCCCGGGACAGTCGTGCTGGTTACACCTTC. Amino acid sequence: CASSSSPRDSRAGYTF.

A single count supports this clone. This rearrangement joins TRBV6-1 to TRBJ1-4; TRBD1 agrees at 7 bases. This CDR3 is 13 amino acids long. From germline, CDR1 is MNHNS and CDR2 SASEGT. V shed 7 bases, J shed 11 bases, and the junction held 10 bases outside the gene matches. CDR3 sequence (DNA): TGTGCCAGCACGGGGCAGGGGGATCGGAAACTGTTTTTT. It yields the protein CASTGQGDRKLFF.

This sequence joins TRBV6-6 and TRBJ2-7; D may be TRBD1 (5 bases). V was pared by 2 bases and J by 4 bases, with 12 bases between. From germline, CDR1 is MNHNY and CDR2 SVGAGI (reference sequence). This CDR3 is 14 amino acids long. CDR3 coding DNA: TGTGCCAGCAGTTACCCTGGGGCAGATTACGAGCAGTACTTC. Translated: CASSYPGADYEQYF.

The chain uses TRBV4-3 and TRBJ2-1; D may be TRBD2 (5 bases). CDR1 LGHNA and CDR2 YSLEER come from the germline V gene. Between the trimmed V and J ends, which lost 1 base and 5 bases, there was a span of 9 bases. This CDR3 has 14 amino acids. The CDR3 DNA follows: TGCGCCAGCAGCCAAGGGGGAGCCCACAATGAGCAGTTCTTC. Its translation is CASSQGGAHNEQFF.

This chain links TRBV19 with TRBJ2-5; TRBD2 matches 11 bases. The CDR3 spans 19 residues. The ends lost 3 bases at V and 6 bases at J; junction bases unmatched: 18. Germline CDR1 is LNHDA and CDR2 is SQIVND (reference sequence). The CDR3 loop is CASSIGNTSGGRERKTQYF. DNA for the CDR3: TGTGCCAGTAGTATCGGGAATACTAGCGGGGGCCGGGAGAGGAAGACCCAGTACTTC.

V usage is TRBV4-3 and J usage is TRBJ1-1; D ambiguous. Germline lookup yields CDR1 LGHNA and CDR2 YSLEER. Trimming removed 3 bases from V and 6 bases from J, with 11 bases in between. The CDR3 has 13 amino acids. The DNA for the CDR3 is TGCGCCAGCAGCCAGGATGGCGGCTCTGAAGCTTTCTTT. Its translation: CASSQDGGSEAFF.

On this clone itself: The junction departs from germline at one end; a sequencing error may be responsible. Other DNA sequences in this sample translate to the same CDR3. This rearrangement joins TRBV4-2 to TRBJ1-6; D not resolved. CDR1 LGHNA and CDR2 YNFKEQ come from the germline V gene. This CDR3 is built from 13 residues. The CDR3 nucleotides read TGTGCCAGCAGCCAAGTACAGAATTCCCCCCTCCACTTT. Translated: CASSQVQNSPLHF.

The DNA for the CDR3 is TGTGCCAGCATCCTTGGGGGATCCGGGACAGGCCTCTACGAGCAGTACTTC. It encodes CASILGGSGTGLYEQYF. The chain recombines TRBV11-2 with TRBJ2-7; 8 positions agree with TRBD1. The CDR3 totals 17 residues. J gave up 3 bases and V 7 bases, and 17 bases lay outside the gene matches. Germline CDR1 and CDR2: SGHAT and FQNNGV.

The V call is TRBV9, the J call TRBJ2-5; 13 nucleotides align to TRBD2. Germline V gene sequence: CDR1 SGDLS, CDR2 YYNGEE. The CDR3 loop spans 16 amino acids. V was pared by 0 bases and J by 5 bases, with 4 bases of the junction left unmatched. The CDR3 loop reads CASSVEGTSGDETQYF. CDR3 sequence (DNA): TGTGCCAGCAGCGTAGAAGGGACTAGCGGGGATGAGACCCAGTACTTC.

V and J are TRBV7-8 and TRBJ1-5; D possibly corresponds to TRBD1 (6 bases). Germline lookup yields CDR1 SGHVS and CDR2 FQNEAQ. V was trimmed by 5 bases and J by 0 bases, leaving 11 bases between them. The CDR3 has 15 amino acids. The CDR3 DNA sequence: TGTGCCAGCAGCACGACAGGTTATAGCAATCAGCCCCAGCATTTT. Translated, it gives CASSTTGYSNQPQHF.

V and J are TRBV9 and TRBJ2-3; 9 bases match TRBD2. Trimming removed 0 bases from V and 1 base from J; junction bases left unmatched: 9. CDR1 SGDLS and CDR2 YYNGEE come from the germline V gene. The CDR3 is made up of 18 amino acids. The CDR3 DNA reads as TGTGCCAGCAGCGTAGAAAGCGGGGGGCTTCCTCGCACAGATACGCAGTATTTT. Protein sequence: CASSVESGGLPRTDTQYF.

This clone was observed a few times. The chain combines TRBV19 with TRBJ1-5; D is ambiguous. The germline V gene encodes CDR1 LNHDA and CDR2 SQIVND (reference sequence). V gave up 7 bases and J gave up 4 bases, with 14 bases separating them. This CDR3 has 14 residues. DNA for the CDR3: TGTGCCAGTACCAGTCGAGCGTCTAATCAGCCCCAGCATTTT. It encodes CASTSRASNQPQHF.

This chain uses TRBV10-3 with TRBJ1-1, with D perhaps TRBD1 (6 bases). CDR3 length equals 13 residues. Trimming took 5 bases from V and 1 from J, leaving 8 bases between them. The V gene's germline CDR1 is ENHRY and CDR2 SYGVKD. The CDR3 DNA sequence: TGTGCCATCAGTCCGACAGGGAACACTGAAGCTTTCTTT. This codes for CAISPTGNTEAFF.